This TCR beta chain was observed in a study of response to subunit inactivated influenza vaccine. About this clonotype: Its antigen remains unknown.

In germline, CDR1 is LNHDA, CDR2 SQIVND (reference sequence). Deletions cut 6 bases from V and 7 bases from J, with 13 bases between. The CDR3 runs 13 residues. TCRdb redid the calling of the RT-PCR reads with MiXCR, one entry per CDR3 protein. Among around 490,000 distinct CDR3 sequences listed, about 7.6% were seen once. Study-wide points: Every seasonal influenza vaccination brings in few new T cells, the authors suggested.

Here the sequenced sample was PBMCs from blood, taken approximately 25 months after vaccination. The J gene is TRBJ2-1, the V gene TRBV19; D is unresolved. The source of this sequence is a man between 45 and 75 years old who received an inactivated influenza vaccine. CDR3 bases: TGTGCCAGTAGCCAGCTCCGAAGGAATGAGCAGTTCTTC. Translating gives CASSQLRRNEQFF.